This TCR beta chain was recovered during a study of regulatory T cells in long-lasting Graves disease. Study-wide points: Persistent disease exhibited a predilection for TRBV28, TRBJ1-2 and TRBJ2-5.

Arm-PCR of CDR3 regions and iRepertoire HTBI primers were used to build TCR beta libraries. TCRdb re-analysed the multiplex PCR reads in MiXCR, keeping a single row per CDR3 protein. The table has under 800,000 distinct CDR3 sequences, 15% to 20% seen once. The sample holds many counts of this clonotype. Its matching antigen is unknown. Trimming shortened V by 5 bases and J by 0 bases, and 8 bases separated the two germline ends. This CDR3 has 13 residues. Time point denoted: newly diagnosed GD, antithyroid drugs for less than 3 months. From PBMCs, RNA was extracted and then used to make the TCR library. These data are also associated with another study on T cells in Graves' hyperthyroidism and ophthalmopathy.

The TCR comes from a woman in her twenties or thirties with Graves disease. The material was peripheral blood mononuclear cells (PBMCs), obtained at new diagnosis, from a patient treated with antithyroid drugs. The rearrangement links TRBV12-3 or TRBV12-4 to TRBJ2-7; D is unclear. CDR3 DNA: TGTGCCAGCAGTGAAAGCCACTCCTACGAGCAGTACTTC. Translating gives CASSESHSYEQYF.